The 10 T cell receptor beta chains presented below share a single source sample, sequenced in a study of T cell repertoires in cytomegalovirus infection. TCRdb re-analysed the reads in MiXCR, keeping a single row per CDR3 protein. This sample has 900,000 to 950,000 distinct CDR3 sequences, with roughly 30% found just once. No antigen has been identified for these receptors. This sample comprised cultured CD8+ T cells from PBMCs, obtained from culture after CMV antigen stimulation. The receptors shown here come from a human donor in good health (CMV status not recorded). Some clones in this sample may be carry-over from other donors' samples.

The V call is TRBV20-1, the J call TRBJ2-7; 9 bases match TRBD2. Germline V lookup: CDR1 DFQATT, CDR2 SNEGSKA (reference sequence). V was pared by 5 bases and J by 3 bases, with 8 bases of the junction left unmatched. The CDR3 consists of 14 residues. Here the CDR3 DNA reads TGCAGTGCTCTTAAGCGGGGGGACCTCTACGAGCAGTACTTC. Residues: CSALKRGDLYEQYF.

This chain joins TRBV20-1 and TRBJ1-3, with D hard to call. V was clipped by 0 bases and J by 9 bases, with 9 bases between them. Germline assignment: CDR1 DFQATT and CDR2 SNEGSKA (reference sequence). The CDR3 extends over 12 amino acids. CDR3 sequence (DNA): TGCAGTGCTAGAGATCTCGAGGGCACCATATATTTT. It translates to CSARDLEGTIYF.

This clonotype was seen a few times. The genes are TRBV5-1 and TRBJ1-1; 7 bases agree with TRBD1. V gave up 7 bases and J gave up 1 base; unmatched junction bases: 10. Germline CDR1 and CDR2: SGHRS and YFSETQ. The CDR3 totals 15 residues. CDR3 coding DNA: TGCGCCAGCCGACAGGGTCGCTCAACGAACACTGAAGCTTTCTTT. Translation: CASRQGRSTNTEAFF.

This clonotype was seen a handful of times. The rearrangement joins TRBV5-1 to TRBJ2-1; 8 bases align to TRBD1. Germline V gives CDR1 SGHRS, CDR2 YFSETQ. The CDR3 sequence is 13 residues long. J gave up 8 bases and V 4 bases, and 5 bases lay outside the gene matches. The CDR3 region is CASSTGQGDEQFF. CDR3 DNA sequence: TGCGCCAGCAGCACCGGACAGGGCGATGAGCAGTTCTTC.

This clonotype showed up just a few times. V and J are TRBV29-1 and TRBJ1-2; 8 bases agree with TRBD1. The length of the CDR3 is 13 residues. Germline CDR1 and CDR2: SQVTM and ANQGSEA. Trimming cost V 4 bases and J 2 bases; bases outside gene matches: 3. As DNA, the CDR3 is TGCAGCGTTGTACAGGGGGTCAACTATGGCTACACCTTC. Protein sequence: CSVVQGVNYGYTF.

This clonotype was counted many times. The V and J genes are TRBV7-6 and TRBJ2-3, with D maybe TRBD2 (7 bases). V lost 1 base and J 3 bases, leaving 17 bases between the germline ends. Germline V lookup: CDR1 SGHVS, CDR2 FNYEAQ. The CDR3 runs to 17 residues. The CDR3 DNA follows: TGTGCCAGCAGCTTAGAGGGGGGGGCCGCGGGGACAGATACGCAGTATTTT. Translation gives CASSLEGGAAGTDTQYF.

This clonotype came up many times. This chain links TRBV20-1 with TRBJ1-5, with 9 bases fitting TRBD1. Germline lookup yields CDR1 DFQATT and CDR2 SNEGSKA (reference sequence). V lost 2 bases to trimming and J lost 0 bases; unmatched junction nucleotides: 14. The CDR3 sequence is 19 residues long. The CDR3 protein is CSARLSGTGSSYSNQPQHF. The CDR3 region has the DNA TGCAGTGCTAGACTTTCCGGGACAGGGTCTTCGTATAGCAATCAGCCCCAGCATTTT.

This chain connects TRBV15 to TRBJ1-5; the D gene is possibly TRBD1 (5 bases). CDR1 and CDR2 from the germline V gene are LNHNV and YYDKDF (reference sequence). The V end lost 3 bases, the J end lost 0 bases, and 9 bases lay between the germline ends. The CDR3 runs 15 residues. CDR3 amino acids: CATSSLTGSNQPQHF. In nucleotides, the CDR3 is TGTGCCACCAGCAGCCTTACAGGTAGCAATCAGCCCCAGCATTTT.

Ten or more counts support this clonotype. This sequence joins TRBV7-2 and TRBJ2-1; 9 nucleotides align to TRBD2. Per the germline V gene, CDR1 is SGHTA and CDR2 is FQGNSA. The CDR3 length is 15 residues. V lost 3 bases, J lost 4 bases, and 4 bases stayed unmatched. The CDR3 bases are TGTGCCAGCAGCTTCCTAGCGGGGTCTTACAATGAGCAGTTCTTC. Residues: CASSFLAGSYNEQFF.

This clonotype has a handful of counts. This rearrangement joins TRBV9 to TRBJ2-1; D uncertain. The CDR3 runs to 13 residues. Germline CDR1 SGDLS, CDR2 YYNGEE. Trimming removed 0 bases at V and 7 bases at J, with 8 bases between. The CDR3 DNA follows: TGTGCCAGCAGCGTAGGGAGCATGAATGAGCAGTTCTTC. As protein: CASSVGSMNEQFF.